This TCR beta chain emerged from a study of cytomegalovirus exposure and HLA in healthy donors. Study-wide results and limits: Specific recognition of CMV antigens was confirmed in vitro for three chains (all CMV-associated).

In regard to this clone: Its target is not known.

The PCR ran on 60 Vbeta and 13 Jbeta primers. Assay used: immunoSEQ multiplex PCR; TCRdb lists only in-frame clones, some missing. The table has 120,000 to 150,000 clones, about 74% seen once; the top ten hold 10% to 15%. This CDR3 has 15 amino acids. Germline V gene lookup returns CDR1 SEHNR and CDR2 FQNEAQ (reference sequence). V lost 3 bases and J lost 5; bases outside the gene matches: 7. The chain is built from TRBV7-9 and TRBJ2-1; 7 bases agree with TRBD2. This TCR was sampled from a middle-aged man in good health and CMV-seropositive. The sequenced sample consisted of PBMCs. Here the CDR3 reads CASSFWASGDNEQFF. The CDR3 DNA reads TGTGCCAGCAGCTTCTGGGCTAGCGGTGACAATGAGCAGTTCTTC.